The source of this T cell receptor beta chain is a study of shared clonotypes between healthy human individuals. Naive CD4+ cells were CD45RA-selected; the remaining cells were memory. Germline V lookup: CDR1 SGDLS, CDR2 YYNGEE. V was pared by 0 bases and J by 3 bases, with 7 bases between. The CDR3 runs to 13 residues. Every immunoSEQ plate was one replicate of a subset's evenly spread DNA. Sequenced by immunoSEQ multiplex PCR; TCRdb stores in-frame clones only, minus some. This sample has around 1.4 million clones; 97% to 99% occur once, and the top ten carry approximately 0.4%. The sample taken for sequencing was naive CD4+ T cells sorted from blood. Subset specified: CD45RA+ positively selected. The clonotype was recovered from a man aged 25 to 40 in good health. The J gene is TRBJ2-7, the V gene TRBV9; D unresolved. CDR3: CASSVADGYEQYF. The CDR3, as DNA: TGTGCCAGCAGCGTAGCGGACGGCTACGAGCAGTACTTC.